These 18 T cell receptor beta chains share one sample of origin, sequenced in a study of blood T cell repertoires in COVID-19. Sequencing was performed with immunoSEQ multiplex PCR; in TCRdb, only in-frame clones are kept and a portion is missing. This sample has under 300,000 clones, with about 88% found just once. The sequenced sample consisted of PBMCs or T cells enriched from blood (not recorded which). The receptors shown here come from a woman between 55 and 75 years old in a cohort exposed to, infected with or recovered from COVID-19 (not recorded which).

The chain recombines TRBV19 with TRBJ2-4; TRBD2 matches at 7 bases. Trimming at V came to 7 bases and at J to 1 base, leaving 10 bases not matched to a gene. CDR3 length: 16 residues. Germline V gene lookup returns CDR1 LNHDA and CDR2 SQIVND (reference sequence). CDR3 sequence reads: CASMRRSGNAKNIQYF. DNA for the CDR3: TGTGCCAGTATGCGCAGGAGCGGGAACGCCAAAAACATTCAGTACTTC.

The chain couples TRBV12-3 or TRBV12-4 to TRBJ1-1; D uncertain. CDR3 length: 13 amino acids. With 1 base removed from V and 4 bases from J, the gap between germline ends came to 7 bases. The CDR3 sequence is CASSLGGSTEAFF. Here the CDR3 DNA reads TGTGCCAGCAGTTTAGGAGGGAGCACTGAAGCTTTCTTT.

This sequence joins TRBV11-1 and TRBJ2-7, with D possibly being TRBD1 (6 bases). V was cut by 5 bases and J by 3 bases, with 17 bases left in between. Germline CDR1 SGHAT, CDR2 FQDESV (reference sequence). This CDR3 has 15 residues. CDR3 nucleotides: TGTGCCAGCAGCCCCGGGACACTTTCTTTCTACGAGCAGTACTTC. It codes for CASSPGTLSFYEQYF.

This clone was recorded once. The V gene is TRBV5-6, the J gene TRBJ2-1; TRBD2 matches 7 bases. V shed 4 bases and J 3 bases; nucleotides not matched to a gene: 7. The CDR3 extends over 15 amino acids. Germline V gene lookup returns CDR1 SGHDT and CDR2 YYEEEE. As DNA, the CDR3 is TGTGCCAGCAGCCTCGGTAGCGGGTTCTACAATGAGCAGTTCTTC. Encoded protein: CASSLGSGFYNEQFF.

The rearrangement uses TRBV24-1 and TRBJ2-3; 10 positions match TRBD1. Per the germline V gene, CDR1 is KGHDR and CDR2 is SFDVKD. The CDR3 length is 18 residues. V lost 4 bases, J lost 3 bases, and 12 bases stayed unmatched. The chain's CDR3 is CATSDLPPGQGMTDTQYF. Here the CDR3 DNA reads TGTGCCACCAGTGACCTCCCCCCGGGACAGGGGATGACAGATACGCAGTATTTT.

CDR3 nucleotides: TGTGCCAGCAGCCGGACAGAGGACTCCTACGAGCAGTACTTC. Translating gives CASSRTEDSYEQYF. The V and J genes are TRBV11-3 and TRBJ2-7; D perhaps matches TRBD1 (6 bases). CDR1 is SGHNT and CDR2 is YENEEA in the germline V gene. The CDR3 loop spans 14 amino acids. V gave up 5 bases and J gave up 0 bases, with 11 bases separating them. The variable domain in full, completed from reference TRBV11-3 and TRBJ2-7, reads EAGVVQSPRYKIIEKKQPVAFWCNPISGHNTLYWYLQNLGQGPELLIRYENEEAVDDSQLPKDRFSAERLKGVDSTLKIQPAELGDSAVYLCASSRTEDSYEQYFGPGTRLTVT.

The chain employs TRBV5-1 and TRBJ2-7, with D possibly TRBD2 on 6 matching bases. V was trimmed by 4 bases and J by 2 bases, leaving 28 bases between them. Per the germline V gene, CDR1 is SGHRS and CDR2 is YFSETQ. The CDR3 is made up of 19 amino acids. The CDR3 sequence is CASSAGLTGTSTSTYEQYF. CDR3 coding DNA: TGCGCCAGCAGCGCGGGTTTGACCGGGACTTCCACTTCAACCTACGAGCAGTACTTC.

This chain uses TRBV24-1 with TRBJ1-2, with 8 bases aligning to TRBD1. Germline V lookup: CDR1 KGHDR, CDR2 SFDVKD. The CDR3 has 15 residues. V dropped 3 bases and J dropped 1; count of bases not matched to a gene: 3. This CDR3 reads CATSDGQGHNYGYTF. CDR3 nucleotides: TGTGCCACCAGTGATGGACAGGGACATAACTATGGCTACACCTTC.

The chain combines TRBV27 with TRBJ2-1; 9 bases align to TRBD2. The CDR3 contains 18 residues. The V segment lost 2 bases and the J segment 0 bases; nucleotides outside the gene matches: 8. Germline V gene sequence: CDR1 MNHEY, CDR2 SMNVEV (reference sequence). The CDR3 protein is CASSLGREGLPSYNEQFF. CDR3 nucleotide sequence: TGTGCCAGCAGTTTAGGGCGGGAGGGCCTACCCTCCTACAATGAGCAGTTCTTC.

This clone was counted a single time. The chain joins TRBV30 to TRBJ2-5; TRBD2 matches 9 bases. Germline trimming cut 0 bases from V and 5 bases from J; bases unmatched to any gene: 19. This CDR3 has 19 amino acids. Germline V CDR1 and CDR2: GTSNPN, SVGIG (reference sequence). The CDR3 reads CAWSVGLQPAGGARETQYF. In nucleotides, the CDR3 is TGTGCCTGGAGTGTCGGACTGCAACCAGCGGGAGGAGCGCGGGAGACCCAGTACTTC.

The chain joins TRBV2 to TRBJ2-3, with 8 bases lining up with TRBD1. The CDR3 runs to 13 residues. V gave up 6 bases and J gave up 4 bases; unmatched junction bases: 3. The V gene's germline CDR1 is SNHLY and CDR2 FYNNEI. The CDR3 DNA is TGTGCCAGCAGACAGGGGGGCGCAGATACGCAGTATTTT. Translation gives CASRQGGADTQYF.

In nucleotides, the CDR3 is TGCGCCAGCAGCTTGGGAGACAGGGACAAGGTTGAGCAGTTCTTC. This gives the protein CASSLGDRDKVEQFF. This chain links TRBV5-1 with TRBJ2-1, with 7 nucleotides matching TRBD1. The germline CDR1 and CDR2 sequences are SGHRS and YFSETQ. The CDR3 runs 15 residues. The ends lost 0 bases at V and 9 bases at J; junction bases unmatched: 9. The full variable domain, completed using reference TRBV5-1 and TRBJ2-1, is KAGVTQTPRYLIKTRGQQVTLSCSPISGHRSVSWYQQTPGQGLQFLFEYFSETQRNKGNFPGRFSGRQFSNSRSEMNVSTLELGDSALYLCASSLGDRDKVEQFFGPGTRLTVL.

The rearrangement joins TRBV5-1 to TRBJ2-2; a possible D gene is TRBD1 (6 bases). Deletions cut 4 bases from V and 7 bases from J, with 17 bases between. The length of the CDR3 is 15 residues. CDR1 and CDR2 from the germline V gene are SGHRS and YFSETQ. CDR3 residues: CASSRHGQTVGELFF. CDR3 nucleotide sequence: TGCGCCAGCAGCCGCCACGGACAGACAGTCGGGGAGCTGTTTTTT. Drawing the rest from reference TRBV5-1 and TRBJ2-2, the complete variable domain is KAGVTQTPRYLIKTRGQQVTLSCSPISGHRSVSWYQQTPGQGLQFLFEYFSETQRNKGNFPGRFSGRQFSNSRSEMNVSTLELGDSALYLCASSRHGQTVGELFFGEGSRLTVL.

The CDR3 protein is CASSLARESYNEQFF. In nucleotides, the CDR3 is TGTGCCAGCAGCTTAGCGCGGGAGAGCTACAATGAGCAGTTCTTC. The chain uses TRBV7-3 and TRBJ2-1, with 7 bases identical to TRBD2. This CDR3 comprises 15 residues. Germline V gene sequence: CDR1 SGHTA, CDR2 FQGTGA. Trimming at V came to 2 bases and at J to 3 bases, leaving 4 bases not matched to a gene.

The chain employs TRBV19 and TRBJ2-1, with TRBD1 as a possible D gene (7 bases). CDR3 length: 17 amino acids. The germline CDR1 and CDR2 sequences are LNHDA and SQIVND (reference sequence). The V end lost 0 bases, the J end lost 4 bases, and 16 bases lay between the germline ends. The chain's CDR3 is CASSIDLETGTYNEQFF. CDR3 coding DNA: TGTGCCAGTAGTATAGATCTGGAGACAGGGACTTACAATGAGCAGTTCTTC.

V usage is TRBV27 and J usage is TRBJ1-5; 9 bases align to TRBD1. This CDR3 has 16 amino acids. The junction had 7 bases not matched to a gene; V was cut back by 5 bases and J by 2 bases. Per germline, CDR1 MNHEY and CDR2 SMNVEV (reference sequence). CDR3 loop: CASSATGGPGNQPQHF. The CDR3 DNA is TGTGCCAGCAGTGCAACAGGGGGCCCGGGCAATCAGCCCCAGCATTTT.

This clone was seen more than once but under ten times. The rearrangement links TRBV5-1 to TRBJ2-7; TRBD1 aligns across 7 bases. Germline V gives CDR1 SGHRS, CDR2 YFSETQ. The CDR3 is 13 amino acids. J gave up 9 bases and V 6 bases, and 12 bases lay outside the gene matches. CDR3 bases: TGCGCCAGCAACCCAGGGGGAATGCTCGGGCAGTACTTC. Translated: CASNPGGMLGQYF.

A single count supports this clone. The chain joins TRBV6-5 to TRBJ2-3; 9 bases line up with TRBD1. The CDR3 is 14 amino acids. Losses at the gene ends were 6 bases for V and 5 bases for J; bases not matched to a gene: 6. Germline CDR1 and CDR2: MNHEY and SVGAGI. CDR3 amino acids: CASRQGAGRDTQYF. DNA of the CDR3: TGTGCCAGCAGACAGGGGGCGGGTAGAGATACGCAGTATTTT.